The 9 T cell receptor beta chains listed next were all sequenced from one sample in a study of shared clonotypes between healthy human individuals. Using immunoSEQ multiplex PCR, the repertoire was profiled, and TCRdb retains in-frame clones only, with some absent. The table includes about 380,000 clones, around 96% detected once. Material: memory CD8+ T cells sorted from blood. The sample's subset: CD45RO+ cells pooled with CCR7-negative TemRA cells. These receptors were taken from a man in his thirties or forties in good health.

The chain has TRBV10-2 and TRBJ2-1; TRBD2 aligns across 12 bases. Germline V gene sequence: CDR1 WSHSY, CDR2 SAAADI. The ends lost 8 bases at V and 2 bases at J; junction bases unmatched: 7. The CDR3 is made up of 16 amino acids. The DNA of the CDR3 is TGCGCCAGCGGACTAGCGGGGAACCCCCCCTACAATGAGCAGTTCTTC. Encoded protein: CASGLAGNPPYNEQFF.

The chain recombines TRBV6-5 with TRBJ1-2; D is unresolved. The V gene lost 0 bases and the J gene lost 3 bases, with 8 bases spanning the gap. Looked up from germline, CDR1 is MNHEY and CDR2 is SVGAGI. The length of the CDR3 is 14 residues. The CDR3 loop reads CASSYSRQDYGYTF. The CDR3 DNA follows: TGTGCCAGCAGTTACTCGAGGCAGGACTATGGCTACACCTTC.

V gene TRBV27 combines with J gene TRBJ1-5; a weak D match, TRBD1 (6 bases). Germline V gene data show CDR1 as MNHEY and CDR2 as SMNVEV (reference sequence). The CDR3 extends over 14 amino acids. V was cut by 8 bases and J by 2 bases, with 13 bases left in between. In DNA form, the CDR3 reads TGTGCCAGCGGAAGCCAGGGGCGCAATCAGCCCCAGCATTTT. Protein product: CASGSQGRNQPQHF.

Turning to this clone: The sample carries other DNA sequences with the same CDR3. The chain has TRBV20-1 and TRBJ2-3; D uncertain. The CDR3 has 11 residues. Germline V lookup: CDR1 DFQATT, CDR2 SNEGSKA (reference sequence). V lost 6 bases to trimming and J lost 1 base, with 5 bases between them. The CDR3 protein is CSAPRTDTQYF. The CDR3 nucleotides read TGCAGTGCGCCCCGCACAGATACGCAGTATTTT.

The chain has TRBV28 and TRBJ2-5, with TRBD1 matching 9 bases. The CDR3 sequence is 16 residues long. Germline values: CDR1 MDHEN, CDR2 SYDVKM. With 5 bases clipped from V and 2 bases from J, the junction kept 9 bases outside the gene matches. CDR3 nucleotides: TGTGCCAGCAGTACTGACAGGGGGTCTCAACAAGAGACCCAGTACTTC. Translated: CASSTDRGSQQETQYF. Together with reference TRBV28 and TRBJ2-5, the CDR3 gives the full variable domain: DVKVTQSSRYLVKRTGEKVFLECVQDMDHENMFWYRQDPGLGLRLIYFSYDVKMKEKGDIPEGYSVSREKKERFSLILESASTNQTSMYLCASSTDRGSQQETQYFGPGTRLLVL.

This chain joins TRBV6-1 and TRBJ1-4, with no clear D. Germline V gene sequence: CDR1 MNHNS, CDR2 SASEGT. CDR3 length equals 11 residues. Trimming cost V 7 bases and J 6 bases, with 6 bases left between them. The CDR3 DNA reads TGTGCCAGCACCCTTTATGAAAAACTGTTTTTT. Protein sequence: CASTLYEKLFF.

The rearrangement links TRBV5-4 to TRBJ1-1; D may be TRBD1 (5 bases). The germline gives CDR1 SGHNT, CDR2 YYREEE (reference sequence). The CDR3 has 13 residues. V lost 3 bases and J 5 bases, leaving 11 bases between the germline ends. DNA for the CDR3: TGTGCCAGCAGCTCACTGCAGGGTACTGAAGCTTTCTTT. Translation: CASSSLQGTEAFF. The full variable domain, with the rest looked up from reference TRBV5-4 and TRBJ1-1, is ETGVTQSPTHLIKTRGQQVTLRCSSQSGHNTVSWYQQALGQGPQFIFQYYREEENGRGNFPPRFSGLQFPNYSSELNVNALELDDSALYLCASSSLQGTEAFFGQGTRLTVV.

This CDR3 reads CASSLQGVRYEQYF. CDR3 nucleotides: TGTGCCAGCAGCTTACAGGGGGTGAGGTACGAGCAGTACTTC. This sequence joins TRBV7-2 and TRBJ2-7, with TRBD1 matching over 7 bases. Germline V lookup: CDR1 SGHTA, CDR2 FQGNSA. Losses at the gene ends were 2 bases for V and 4 bases for J; bases not matched to a gene: 5. This CDR3 is built from 14 residues.

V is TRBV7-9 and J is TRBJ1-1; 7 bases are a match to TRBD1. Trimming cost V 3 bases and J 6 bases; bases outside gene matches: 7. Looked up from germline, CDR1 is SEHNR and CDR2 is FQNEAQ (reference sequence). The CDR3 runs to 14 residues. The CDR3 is CASSFGQASAEAFF. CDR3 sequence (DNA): TGTGCCAGCAGCTTTGGACAGGCCTCGGCTGAAGCTTTCTTT.